Each of the 6 T cell receptor delta chains below was sequenced from the same sample in a study of gammadelta T cells in human blood. TCRdb reanalysed the RT-PCR reads via CATT. The sample holds 600 to 950 delta-chain clones, about 34% seen once. Sequencing used Vgamma9Vdelta2 gamma-delta T cells from infant blood. These receptors were collected from a human donor.

This clone was seen a handful of times. A read error likely explains this, since a far larger clone differs by one base. This same CDR3 is encoded by further DNA sequences in the sample. V usage is TRDV1 and J usage is TRDJ3; 12 positions match TRDD3. The CDR3 covers 19 residues. Germline CDR1 TSWWSYY, CDR2 QGS. The CDR3 protein is CALGDPGGYGSWDTRQMFF. DNA for the CDR3: TGTGCTCTTGGGGATCCTGGGGGATACGGGTCCTGGGATACCCGACAGATGTTTTTC.

This clone is labeled large (0.1 to 1%). This chain uses TRDV2 with TRDJ3, with 7 bases that match TRDD3. The CDR3 runs 20 residues. Losses at the gene ends were 0 bases for V and 0 bases for J; bases not matched to a gene: 10. In germline, CDR1 is GEAIGNYY, CDR2 EKD. CDR3 residues: CACDTVPRIRFSWDTRQMFF. For the CDR3, the DNA is TGTGCCTGTGACACCGTCCCTCGGATACGTTTCTCCTGGGACACCCGACAGATGTTTTTC.

In its sample, this clone ranks as large. The rearrangement uses TRDV2 and TRDJ3, with unresolved D. Germline CDR1 and CDR2: GEAIGNYY and EKD. CDR3 length: 17 amino acids. V shed 3 bases and J shed 2 bases, with 13 bases lying between them. The CDR3 sequence is CACDYASSPWDTRQMFF. In DNA, the CDR3 is TGTGCCTGTGACTACGCAAGTTCTCCCTGGGACACCCGACAGATGTTTTTC.

Turning to this clone: A read error is possible here, since a much larger clone lies one base away. The chain has TRDV2 and TRDJ3; 9 nucleotides line up with TRDD3. TCRdb gives no J gene; it was assigned here by matching the DNA to germline. The CDR3 is 20 amino acids. Germline V gives CDR1 GEAIGNYY, CDR2 EKD. The CDR3 DNA is TGTGCCCGTGACTCCGTACTGGGGGAGCCCAGCTCCTGGGACACCCGACAGATGTTTTTC. It codes for CARDSVLGEPSSWDTRQMFF.

By sample fraction, this clone is medium-sized. A far larger clone is only one base removed, so a read error is likely. The genes are TRDV2 and TRDJ3, with 8 bases identical to TRDD3. J gave up 0 bases and V 3 bases, and 3 bases lay outside the gene matches. The length of the CDR3 is 17 residues. Germline V gives CDR1 GEAIGNYY, CDR2 EKD. The CDR3 region is CACDSWGSSWDTRQMFF. CDR3 nucleotide sequence: TGTGCCTGTGACTCCTGGGGGAGCTCCTGGGACACCCGACAGATGTTTTTC.

V usage is TRDV2 and J usage is TRDJ1, with 8 bases aligning to TRDD3. TCRdb is silent on the J gene; assignment here came from matching the DNA to germline. The CDR3 has 20 amino acids. Losses at the gene ends were 2 bases for V and 1 base for J; bases not matched to a gene: 20. CDR1 GEAIGNYY and CDR2 EKD come from the germline V gene. This CDR3 is CACDSVLGGSTGSGTDKLIF. The CDR3 nucleotides read TGTGCCTGTGACAGTGTACTGGGGGGCTCTACGGGGTCGGGCACCGATAAACTCATCTTT.